One T cell receptor beta chain is described in this entry. The data were obtained in a study of T cell changes during pregnancy in multiple sclerosis. Produced via immunoSEQ multiplex PCR; TCRdb's table is partial and in-frame only. The sample has tens of thousands of clones; roughly nine tenths are singletons. The V segment lost 6 bases and the J segment 3 bases; nucleotides outside the gene matches: 5. Germline V gives CDR1 MNHEY, CDR2 SVGAGI. This CDR3 is built from 14 residues. The TCR comes from a female donor in good health, enrolled as a control in a pregnancy study. The chain joins TRBV6-5 to TRBJ2-7; 10 nucleotides agree with TRBD2. Sequencing was performed on peripheral blood, taken in the second trimester of pregnancy. DNA for the CDR3: TGTGCCAGCAGCATGGGACTAGCGTTCTACGAGCAGTACTTC. This gives the protein CASSMGLAFYEQYF.